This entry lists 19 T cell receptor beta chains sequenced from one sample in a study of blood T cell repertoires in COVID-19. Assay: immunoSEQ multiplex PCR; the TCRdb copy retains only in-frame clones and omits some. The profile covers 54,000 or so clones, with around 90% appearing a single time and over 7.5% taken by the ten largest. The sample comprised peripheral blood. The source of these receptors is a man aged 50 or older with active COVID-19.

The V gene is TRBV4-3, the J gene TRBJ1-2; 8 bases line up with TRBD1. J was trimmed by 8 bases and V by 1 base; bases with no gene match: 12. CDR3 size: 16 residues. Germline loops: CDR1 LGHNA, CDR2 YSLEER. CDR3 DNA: TGCGCCAGCAGCCAAGGACGACAGGGGAGGGGTGGGGGCTACACCTTC. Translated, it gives CASSQGRQGRGGGYTF.

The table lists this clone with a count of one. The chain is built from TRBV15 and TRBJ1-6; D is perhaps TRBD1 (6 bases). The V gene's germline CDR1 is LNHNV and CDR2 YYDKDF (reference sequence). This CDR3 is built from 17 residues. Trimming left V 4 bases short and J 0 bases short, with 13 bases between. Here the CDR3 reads CATSNSVRGSYNSPLHF. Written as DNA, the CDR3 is TGTGCCACCAGCAACTCGGTCAGGGGCTCCTATAATTCACCCCTCCACTTT.

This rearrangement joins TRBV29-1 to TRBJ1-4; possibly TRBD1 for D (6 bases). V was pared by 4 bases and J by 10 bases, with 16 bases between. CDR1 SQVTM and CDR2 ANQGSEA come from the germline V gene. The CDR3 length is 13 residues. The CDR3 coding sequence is TGCAGCGTTGCATGGTCAGGGGAAGGAAAACTGTTTTTT. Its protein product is CSVAWSGEGKLFF.

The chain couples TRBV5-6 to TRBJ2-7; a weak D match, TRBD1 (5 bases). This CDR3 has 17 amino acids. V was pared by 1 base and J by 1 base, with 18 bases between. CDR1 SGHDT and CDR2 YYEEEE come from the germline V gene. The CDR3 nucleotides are TGTGCCAGCAGCTTGTATGGACATACCCTCGTTTCCTACGAGCAGTACTTC. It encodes CASSLYGHTLVSYEQYF.

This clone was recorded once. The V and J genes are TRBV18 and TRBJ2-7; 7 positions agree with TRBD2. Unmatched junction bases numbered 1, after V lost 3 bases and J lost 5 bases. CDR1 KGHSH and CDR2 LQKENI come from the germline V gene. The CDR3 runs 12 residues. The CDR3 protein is CASSPGGNEQYF. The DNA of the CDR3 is TGTGCCAGCTCACCCGGGGGGAACGAGCAGTACTTC.

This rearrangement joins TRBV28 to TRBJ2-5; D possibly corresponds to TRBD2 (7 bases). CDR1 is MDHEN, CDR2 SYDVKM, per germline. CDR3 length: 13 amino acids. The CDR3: CAGGGGNQETQYF. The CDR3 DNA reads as TGTGCGGGGGGAGGGGGTAACCAAGAGACCCAGTACTTC.

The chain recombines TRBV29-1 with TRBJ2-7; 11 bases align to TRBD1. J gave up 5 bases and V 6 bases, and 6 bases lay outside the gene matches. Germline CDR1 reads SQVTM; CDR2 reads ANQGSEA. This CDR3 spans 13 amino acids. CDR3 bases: TGCAGCGTCGGACAGGGGGCGAGCCACGAGCAGTACTTC. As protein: CSVGQGASHEQYF.

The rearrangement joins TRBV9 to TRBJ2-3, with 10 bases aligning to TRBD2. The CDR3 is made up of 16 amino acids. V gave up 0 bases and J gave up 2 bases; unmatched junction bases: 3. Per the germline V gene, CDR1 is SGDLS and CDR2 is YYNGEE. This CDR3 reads CASSVELAGPTDTQYF. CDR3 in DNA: TGTGCCAGCAGCGTAGAACTAGCGGGACCCACAGATACGCAGTATTTT.

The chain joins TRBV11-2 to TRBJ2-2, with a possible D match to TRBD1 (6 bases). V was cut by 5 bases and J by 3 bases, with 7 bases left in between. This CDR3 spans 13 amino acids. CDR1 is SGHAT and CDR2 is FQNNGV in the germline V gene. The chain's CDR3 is CASSRTDTGELFF. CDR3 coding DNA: TGTGCCAGCAGCCGGACAGACACCGGGGAGCTGTTTTTT.

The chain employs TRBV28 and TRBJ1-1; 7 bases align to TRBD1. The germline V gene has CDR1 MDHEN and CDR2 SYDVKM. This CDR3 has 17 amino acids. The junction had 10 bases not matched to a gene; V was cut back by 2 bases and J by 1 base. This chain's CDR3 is CASSLRAQGVTNTEAFF. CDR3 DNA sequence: TGTGCCAGCAGTTTAAGGGCCCAGGGGGTCACGAACACTGAAGCTTTCTTT.

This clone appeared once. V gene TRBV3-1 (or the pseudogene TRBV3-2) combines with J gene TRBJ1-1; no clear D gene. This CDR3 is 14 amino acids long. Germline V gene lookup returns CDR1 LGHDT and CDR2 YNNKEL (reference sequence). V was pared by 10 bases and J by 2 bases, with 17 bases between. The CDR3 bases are TGTGCCACGAAGAGCGCTGAGACCAACACTGAAGCTTTCTTT. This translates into CATKSAETNTEAFF.

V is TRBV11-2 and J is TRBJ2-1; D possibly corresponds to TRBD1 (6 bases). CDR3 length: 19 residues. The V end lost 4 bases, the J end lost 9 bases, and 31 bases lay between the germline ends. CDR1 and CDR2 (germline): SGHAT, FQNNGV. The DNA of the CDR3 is TGTGCCAGCAGCTACACACCAACTTTTCGGGACAAAATCTCCAGTGAGCAGTTCTTC. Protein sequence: CASSYTPTFRDKISSEQFF. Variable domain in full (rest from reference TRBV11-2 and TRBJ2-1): EAGVAQSPRYKIIEKRQSVAFWCNPISGHATLYWYQQILGQGPKLLIQFQNNGVVDDSQLPKDRFSAERLKGVDSTLKIQPAKLEDSAVYLCASSYTPTFRDKISSEQFFGPGTRLTVL.

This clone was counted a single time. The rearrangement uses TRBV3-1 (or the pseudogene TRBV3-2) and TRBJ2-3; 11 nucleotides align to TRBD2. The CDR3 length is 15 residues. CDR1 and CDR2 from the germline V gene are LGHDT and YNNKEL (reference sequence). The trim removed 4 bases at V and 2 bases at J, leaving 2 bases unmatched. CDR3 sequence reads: CASSPSGGSTDTQYF. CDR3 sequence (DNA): TGTGCCAGCAGCCCTAGCGGGGGGTCCACAGATACGCAGTATTTT.

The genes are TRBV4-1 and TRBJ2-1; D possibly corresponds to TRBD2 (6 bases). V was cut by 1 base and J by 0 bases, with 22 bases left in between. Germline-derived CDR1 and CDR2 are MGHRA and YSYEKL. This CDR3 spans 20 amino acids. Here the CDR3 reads CASSQGVGGKGFSSYNEQFF. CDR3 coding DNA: TGCGCCAGCAGCCAAGGTGTCGGCGGGAAAGGGTTTTCCTCCTACAATGAGCAGTTCTTC.

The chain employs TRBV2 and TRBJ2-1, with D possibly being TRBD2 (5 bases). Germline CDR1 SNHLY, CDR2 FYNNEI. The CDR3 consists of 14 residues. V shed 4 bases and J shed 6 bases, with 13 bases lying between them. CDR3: CASSALVRGNEQFF. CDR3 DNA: TGTGCCAGCAGTGCCCTGGTACGGGGCAATGAGCAGTTCTTC.

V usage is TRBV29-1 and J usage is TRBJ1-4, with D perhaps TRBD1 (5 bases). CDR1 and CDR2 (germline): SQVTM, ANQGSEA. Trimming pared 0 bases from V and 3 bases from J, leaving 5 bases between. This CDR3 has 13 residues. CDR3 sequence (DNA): TGCAGCGTTGAAGAAGGGGCTAATGAAAAACTGTTTTTT. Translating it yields CSVEEGANEKLFF.

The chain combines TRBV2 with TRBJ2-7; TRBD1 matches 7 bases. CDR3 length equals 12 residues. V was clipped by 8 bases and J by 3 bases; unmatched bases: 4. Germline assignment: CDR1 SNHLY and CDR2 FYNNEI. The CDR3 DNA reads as TGTGCCAGCGGACGACAGGGCTACGAGCAGTACTTC. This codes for CASGRQGYEQYF.

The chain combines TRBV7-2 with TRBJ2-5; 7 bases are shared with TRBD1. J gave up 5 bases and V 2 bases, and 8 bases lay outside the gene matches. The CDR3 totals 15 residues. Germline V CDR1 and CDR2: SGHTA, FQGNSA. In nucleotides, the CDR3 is TGTGCCAGCAGCTTACAGGGGGAGCGCGGGGAGACCCAGTACTTC. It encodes CASSLQGERGETQYF.

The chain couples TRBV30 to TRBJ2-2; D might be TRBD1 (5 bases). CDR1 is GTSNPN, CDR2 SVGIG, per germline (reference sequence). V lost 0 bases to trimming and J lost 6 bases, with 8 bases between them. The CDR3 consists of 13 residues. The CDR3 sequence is CAWSVKGAGELFF. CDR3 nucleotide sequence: TGTGCCTGGAGTGTAAAAGGGGCCGGGGAGCTGTTTTTT.